The 2 T cell receptor beta chains below come from one sample, sequenced in a study of metastatic and nonmetastatic thyroid tumors. Patients underwent thyroid surgery, and none had received any treatment before it. With MiXCR, TCRdb reprocessed the PCR reads. The sample lists over 35,000 clones, roughly 13% occurring once. Sequenced: blood. The source is a female donor with papillary thyroid cancer or a benign thyroid nodule (not recorded which). Some clones in this sample may be carry-over from other donors' samples.

There are many counts of this clone. Here the CDR3 reads CASNYRTTLTGANVLTF. CDR3 bases: TGTGCCAGCAACTACAGGACAACTCTCACTGGGGCCAACGTCCTGACTTTC. The chain links TRBV12-3 or TRBV12-4 to TRBJ2-6; TRBD1 is a possible D gene (5 bases). V was trimmed by 7 bases and J by 2 bases, leaving 18 bases between them. The CDR3 length is 17 residues.

This clone was counted ten times or more. The chain joins TRBV4-1 to TRBJ2-1; D not certain. With 3 bases removed from V and 10 bases from J, the gap between germline ends came to 13 bases. The germline V gene has CDR1 MGHRA and CDR2 YSYEKL. The CDR3 is 13 residues long. The CDR3 sequence: CASSHPPGHEQFF. The CDR3 coding sequence is TGCGCCAGCAGCCACCCCCCAGGCCACGAGCAGTTCTTC.